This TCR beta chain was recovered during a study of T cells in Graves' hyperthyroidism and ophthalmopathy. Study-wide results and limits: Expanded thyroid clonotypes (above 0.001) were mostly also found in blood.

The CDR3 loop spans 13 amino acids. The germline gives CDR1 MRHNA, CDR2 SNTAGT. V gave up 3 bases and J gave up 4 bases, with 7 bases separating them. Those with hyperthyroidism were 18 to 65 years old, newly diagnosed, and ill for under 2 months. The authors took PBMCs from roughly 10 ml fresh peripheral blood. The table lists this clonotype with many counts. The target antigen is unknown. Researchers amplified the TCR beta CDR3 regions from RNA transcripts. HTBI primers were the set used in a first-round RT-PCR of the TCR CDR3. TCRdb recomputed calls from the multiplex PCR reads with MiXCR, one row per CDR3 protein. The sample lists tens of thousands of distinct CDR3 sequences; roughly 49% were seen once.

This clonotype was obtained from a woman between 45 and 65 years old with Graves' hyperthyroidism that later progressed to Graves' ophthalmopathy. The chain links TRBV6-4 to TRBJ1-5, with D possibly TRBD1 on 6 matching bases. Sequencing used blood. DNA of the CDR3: TGTGCCAGCAGTGAGGGGGCGAATCAGCCCCAGCATTTT. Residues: CASSEGANQPQHF.